A few counts support the clone carrying this T cell receptor beta chain. Its antigen is unidentified. The data originate from a study of OX40 agonist ivuxolimab in advanced cancers. Study details: The drug used for patients, ivuxolimab, was an agonistic anti-OX40 (CD134) antibody. Study-level results: Clonal expansion by week 6 occurred in CD4+ and CD8+ blood T cells (at 0.1 to 3.0 mg/kg). No antigen was identified for the clonally expanded peripheral T cells.

The data were produced by immunoSEQ multiplex PCR, yet TCRdb's version contains in-frame clones alone and is incomplete. The sample yields 50,000 to 65,000 clones, over 80% seen once. This CDR3 has 16 residues. The sequencing here drew on CD4+ or CD8+ T cells sorted from blood, taken in a trial of the OX40 agonist ivuxolimab. V gene TRBV21-1 combines with J gene TRBJ2-7; the tabulated D call, TRBD2, remains unverified against the DNA. TRBV21-1 represents a pseudogene. The TCR originated in an adult with an advanced solid tumor such as melanoma, head and neck, liver or kidney cancer. In DNA, the CDR3 is TGTGCCAGCAGCAAAGTTGGGCGGGAGAATTCCTACGAGCAGTACTTC. Amino acids: CASSKVGRENSYEQYF.